The TCR beta chain described here comes from a study of OX40 agonist ivuxolimab in advanced cancers. Measured with immunoSEQ multiplex PCR; TCRdb has only the in-frame clones, and not every one. The sample shows 60,000 or so clones, around 88% of them seen only once. The CDR3 consists of 15 residues. The germline gives CDR1 SGHVS, CDR2 FQNEAQ. With 7 bases removed from V and 5 bases from J, the gap between germline ends came to 21 bases. The receptor was derived from an adult with an advanced solid tumor such as melanoma, head and neck, liver or kidney cancer. Sequencing used CD4+ or CD8+ T cells sorted from blood, obtained in a trial of the OX40 agonist ivuxolimab. The chain uses TRBV7-8 and TRBJ2-7; weak D call: TRBD1 (6 bases). The CDR3 DNA sequence: TGTGCCAGCACCATACTCCAGGGGCTATTTCACGAGCAGTACTTC. Translated: CASTILQGLFHEQYF.